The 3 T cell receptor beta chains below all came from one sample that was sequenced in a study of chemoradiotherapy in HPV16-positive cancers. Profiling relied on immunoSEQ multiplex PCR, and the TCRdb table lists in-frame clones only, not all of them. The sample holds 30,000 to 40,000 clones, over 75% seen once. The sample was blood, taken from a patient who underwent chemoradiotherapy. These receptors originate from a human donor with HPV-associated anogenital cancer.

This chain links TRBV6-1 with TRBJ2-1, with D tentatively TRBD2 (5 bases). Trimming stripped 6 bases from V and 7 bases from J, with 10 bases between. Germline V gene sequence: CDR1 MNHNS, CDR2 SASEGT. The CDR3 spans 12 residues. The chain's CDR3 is CASRSSVNEQFF. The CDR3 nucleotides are TGTGCCAGCAGGAGTAGCGTGAATGAGCAGTTCTTC.

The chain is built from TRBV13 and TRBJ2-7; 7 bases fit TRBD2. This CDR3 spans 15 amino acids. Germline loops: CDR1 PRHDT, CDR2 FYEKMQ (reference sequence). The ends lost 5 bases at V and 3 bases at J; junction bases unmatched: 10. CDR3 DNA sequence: TGTGCCAGCAGCCAGGGCGGGGGATTGTTCTACGAGCAGTACTTC. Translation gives CASSQGGGLFYEQYF.

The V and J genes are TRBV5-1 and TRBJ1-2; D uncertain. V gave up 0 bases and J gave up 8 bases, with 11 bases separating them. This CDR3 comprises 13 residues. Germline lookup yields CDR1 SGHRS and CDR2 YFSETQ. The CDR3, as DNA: TGCGCCAGCAGCTTGGACAGTGTAAACGGCTACACCTTC. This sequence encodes CASSLDSVNGYTF.